This TCR beta chain was obtained from a study of Ad26.COV2.S vaccination and SARS-CoV-2 variants. The study, taken as a whole, reports: TCR breadth and depth estimates may have understated total T cell responses.

A note on this clone: The antigen remains unidentified.

Described treatment: around 19 received Ad26.COV2.S at low or high dose, single or two shots; 5 received placebo; per-sample allocation not given. The study sampled participants on day 63 after the first vaccine or placebo injection. Its platform was an Ad26 vector, and its expressed antigen was Wuhan-strain SARS-CoV-2 spike. This table comes from immunoSEQ multiplex PCR, and its TCRdb copy is limited to in-frame clones, with some not included. The table lists around 320,000 clones, around nine tenths of them singletons, with about 3.5% in the top ten. Germline V gene lookup returns CDR1 SGHTA and CDR2 FQGTGA. CDR3 length equals 13 residues. Trimming removed 6 bases at V and 3 bases at J, with 11 bases between.

The receptor comes from a person between 18 and 65 years old who received the Ad26.COV2.S COVID-19 vaccine or a placebo. The source was peripheral blood, collected in a trial of Ad26.COV2.S vaccine versus placebo. The chain recombines TRBV7-3 with TRBJ1-1; D unclear. The CDR3: CASRLERDTEAFF. CDR3 bases: TGTGCCAGCAGGCTGGAAAGGGACACTGAAGCTTTCTTT.